This T cell receptor (beta chain) comes out of a study of T-cell memory formation after mild COVID-19 (dated by TCRdb to 2020 to 2022). A note on the overall study: TCR sequence clusters from the two donors were largely donor specific. In two donors, T-cell clones that expanded and contracted after mild COVID-19 were tracked by sequencing TCRalpha and TCRbeta repertoires over time. Two young, previously healthy adult volunteers, one female and one male, were included in the cohort. The study at large found these results: The study covered only a couple of mild cases, and larger cohorts including severe cases with pre-infection samples were considered necessary. The detection of some responding clones in pre-infection memory suggests that pre-existing cross-reactive memory T cells joined the SARS-CoV-2 response. Clones contracting from day 15 to 85 had balanced CD4/CD8 phenotypes, while a second wave expanding from day 15 to 37 was biased towards CD4+. Contracting CD4+ clones were found mainly in CM and EM memory subsets, while CD8+ clones were enriched in EMRA. SARS-CoV-2 specificity of the second-wave clones peaking on day 37 was not confirmed.

The germline V gene (reference sequence) specifies DFQATT as CDR1 and SNEGSKA as CDR2. Germline trimming: 4 bases from V, 5 bases from J; junction bases outside gene matches: 4. Spanning cysteine to phenylalanine, the CDR3 consists of 13 amino acids. The entry retains the CDR3 DNA only, 39 bases that are in frame from base 1. Turning to this clonotype: Its antigen is not yet known. Per-base qualities were not stored, and no clone one base away is much larger.

These reads were obtained on an Illumina NovaSeq 6000. TCRalpha and TCRbeta cDNA libraries were built by 5'RACE with constant-segment primers, adding sample barcodes and unique molecular identifiers. Trizol reagent was used to extract RNA from every sample. Library amplification was performed in two PCR steps, and a second sample barcode and Illumina TruSeq adapters were introduced in the second step. The libraries were sequenced on an Illumina NovaSeq using 2 x 150 bp paired-end reads. On the study's bioinformatics: Reads were demultiplexed and collapsed into UMI-guided consensus sequences with migec v1.2.7. Using mixcr v2.1.11, the UMI consensuses were aligned to TRA and TRB V and J templates and assembled into clonotypes. Clonotypes were classified as expanded or contracted when called significant by both edgeR and NoisET, with noise models trained on biological replicates. For edgeR calls, the cutoffs were a false discovery rate-adjusted p below 0.01 and a log2 fold-change threshold of 1. As an exploratory analysis of dynamics, max-normalized trajectories of the 1000 most abundant clonotypes were examined with PCA combined with hierarchical clustering. Each responding clone was given a CD4 or CD8 phenotype based on the CD4+ and CD8+ repertoires, which had been sequenced separately. The public reads were reanalyzed by TCRdb: fastp trimming at Q25, MiXCR alignment, in-frame beta chains only. Each record represents a unique CDR3 protein, reported with the most common genes and DNA among its rows. For this entry, the V and J calls and clone size follow TCRdb and not the study's own pipeline. The sample profile shows 290,000 or so distinct CDR3 sequences; less than 20% of them were found once. The top ten clones comprise over 20% of the sample.

PBMCs were isolated by Ficoll-Paque density gradient centrifugation. This sequence was found in a man aged 18-30 years who had mild COVID-19 (a few samples of this study predate the infection). The sample titles of this study are shuffled in the database, so cell type and time point are left out; the donor was told from shared clones. The receptor chain draws on TRBV20-1 and TRBJ1-5, with 8 bases aligning to TRBD1. Sequencing was carried out using PBMCs or a T cell subset sorted from them (not recorded which). The nucleotide sequence is given as TGCAGTGCTATCCCGGACAGGGATCAGCCCCAGCATTTT. This sequence encodes CSAIPDRDQPQHF.